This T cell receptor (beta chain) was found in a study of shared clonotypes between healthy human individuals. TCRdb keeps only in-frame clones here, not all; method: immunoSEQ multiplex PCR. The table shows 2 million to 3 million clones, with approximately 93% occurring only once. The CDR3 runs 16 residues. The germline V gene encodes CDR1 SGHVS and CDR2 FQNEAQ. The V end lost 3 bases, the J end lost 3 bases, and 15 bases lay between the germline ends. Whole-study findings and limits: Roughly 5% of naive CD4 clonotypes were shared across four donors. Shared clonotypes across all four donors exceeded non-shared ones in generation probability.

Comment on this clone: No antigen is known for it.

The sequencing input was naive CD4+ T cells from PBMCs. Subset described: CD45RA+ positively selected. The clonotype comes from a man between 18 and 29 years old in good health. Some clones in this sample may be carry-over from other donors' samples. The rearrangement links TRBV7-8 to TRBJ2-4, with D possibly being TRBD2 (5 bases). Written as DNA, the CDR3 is TGTGCCAGCAGCTTGAAGAGGGTCGATCTCAAAAACATTCAGTACTTC. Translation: CASSLKRVDLKNIQYF.